These 21 T cell receptor beta chains were sequenced from one sample in a study of OX40 agonist ivuxolimab in advanced cancers. Measured with immunoSEQ multiplex PCR; TCRdb has only the in-frame clones, and not every one. The table records 30,000 to 40,000 clones, around 80% of them present only once. The sample in question was CD4+ or CD8+ T cells sorted from blood, obtained in a trial of the OX40 agonist ivuxolimab. The receptors come from an adult with an advanced solid tumor such as melanoma, head and neck, liver or kidney cancer.

This chain links TRBV5-5 with TRBJ1-2, with no clear D. The CDR3 loop spans 15 amino acids. CDR1 is SGHKS, CDR2 YYEKEE, per germline (reference sequence). V was cut by 0 bases and J by 3 bases, with 12 bases left in between. CDR3: CASSLVPGVDYGYTF. CDR3 nucleotides: TGTGCCAGCAGCTTGGTGCCCGGGGTTGACTATGGCTACACCTTC.

The chain couples TRBV9 to TRBJ2-3; D is possibly TRBD2 (5 bases). The CDR3 totals 15 residues. CDR1 is SGDLS, CDR2 YYNGEE, per germline. Deletions cut 0 bases from V and 1 base from J, with 9 bases between. CDR3 in amino acids: CASSVDGEGTDTQYF. The CDR3 nucleotides are TGTGCCAGCAGCGTAGACGGGGAAGGCACAGATACGCAGTATTTT.

This clone turned up a few times. This chain joins TRBV11-2 and TRBJ1-2, with D perhaps TRBD1 (5 bases). This CDR3 region has 16 residues. Germline assignment: CDR1 SGHAT and CDR2 FQNNGV. V shed 3 bases and J shed 0 bases, with 14 bases lying between them. The CDR3 is CASSFGDSRANYGYTF. CDR3 DNA sequence: TGTGCCAGCAGCTTTGGTGACAGCCGAGCTAACTATGGCTACACCTTC.

The chain couples TRBV6-4 to TRBJ1-5; 8 nucleotides agree with TRBD1. After removal of 6 bases from V and 1 base from J, the junction contained 20 bases not matched to a gene. This CDR3 region has 20 residues. Germline V gives CDR1 MRHNA, CDR2 SNTAGT. The CDR3 nucleotides read TGTGCCAGCAGGATCCCGCGAGATGGACAGGGTAATATGAGCAATCAGCCCCAGCATTTT. It is translated as CASRIPRDGQGNMSNQPQHF.

CDR3: CASSLGSGGNEQFF. The CDR3 DNA follows: TGTGCCAGCAGTTTAGGTAGCGGGGGAAATGAGCAGTTCTTC. The rearrangement links TRBV28 to TRBJ2-1; TRBD2 matches at 9 bases. J lost 7 bases, V lost 2 bases, and 3 bases had no gene match. The CDR3 spans 14 residues. In germline, CDR1 is MDHEN, CDR2 SYDVKM.

The rearrangement links TRBV7-9 to TRBJ2-1; TRBD1 agrees at 10 bases. Germline CDR1 is SEHNR and CDR2 is FQNEAQ (reference sequence). The trim removed 2 bases at V and 5 bases at J, leaving 3 bases unmatched. The CDR3 has 15 amino acids. CDR3: CASSLRDRGHNEQFF. The CDR3, as DNA: TGTGCCAGCAGCTTACGGGACAGGGGACACAATGAGCAGTTCTTC.

The chain couples TRBV5-4 to TRBJ1-1; 8 positions match TRBD1. The germline V gene encodes CDR1 SGHNT and CDR2 YYREEE (reference sequence). This CDR3 has 15 amino acids. After removal of 4 bases from V and 6 bases from J, the junction contained 11 bases not matched to a gene. This CDR3 is CASSRPTGGIAEAFF. The DNA for the CDR3 is TGTGCCAGCAGCCGACCTACAGGGGGTATCGCTGAAGCTTTCTTT.

This clone was seen only once. This rearrangement joins TRBV7-9 to TRBJ2-7; tentative D call: TRBD1 (6 bases). Germline loops: CDR1 SEHNR, CDR2 FQNEAQ (reference sequence). V lost 1 base and J lost 5, with 12 bases in between. This CDR3 spans 14 amino acids. CDR3: CASSLEKQGDEQYF. CDR3 in DNA: TGTGCCAGCAGCTTAGAAAAACAGGGTGACGAGCAGTACTTC.

The V and J genes are TRBV10-3 and TRBJ2-7; 8 nucleotides agree with TRBD2. V lost 8 bases and J lost 1; bases outside the gene matches: 1. CDR1 ENHRY and CDR2 SYGVKD come from the germline V gene. The CDR3 consists of 12 residues. This chain's CDR3 is CAIGGGSYEQYF. In DNA, the CDR3 is TGTGCCATCGGCGGGGGGTCCTACGAGCAGTACTTC.

V and J are TRBV7-3 and TRBJ2-3; D possibly corresponds to TRBD1 (6 bases). Germline CDR1 and CDR2: SGHTA and FQGTGA. This CDR3 is built from 15 residues. V lost 0 bases and J lost 2, with 9 bases in between. The CDR3 protein is CASSLTGTTTDTQYF. The DNA of the CDR3 is TGTGCCAGCAGCTTAACCGGGACAACCACAGATACGCAGTATTTT.

This chain connects TRBV30 to TRBJ2-2; 7 bases align to TRBD2. The CDR3 covers 15 residues. The junction had 9 bases not matched to a gene; V was cut back by 2 bases and J by 6 bases. Germline CDR1 and CDR2: GTSNPN and SVGIG (reference sequence). CDR3 region: CAWSIWEGQAGELFF. The CDR3 DNA reads TGTGCCTGGAGTATCTGGGAGGGCCAAGCCGGGGAGCTGTTTTTT.

The gene calls are TRBV7-2 and TRBJ2-7; possible D gene TRBD2, 5 bases. Germline V gives CDR1 SGHTA, CDR2 FQGNSA. The CDR3 totals 14 residues. The V gene lost 1 base and the J gene lost 0 bases, with 7 bases spanning the gap. The CDR3 DNA sequence: TGTGCCAGCAGCTTAGACGGGATCTCCTACGAGCAGTACTTC. It translates to CASSLDGISYEQYF. Looking up the rest from reference TRBV7-2 and TRBJ2-7 gives the full variable domain: GAGVSQSPSNKVTEKGKDVELRCDPISGHTALYWYRQSLGQGLEFLIYFQGNSAPDKSGLPSDRFSAERTGGSVSTLTIQRTQQEDSAVYLCASSLDGISYEQYFGPGTRLTVT.

This chain uses TRBV28 with TRBJ1-4; D might be TRBD1 (5 bases). Germline V gives CDR1 MDHEN, CDR2 SYDVKM. The CDR3 spans 17 residues. V was trimmed by 3 bases and J by 4 bases, leaving 18 bases between them. The CDR3 region is CASSFRSGSWGNEKLFF. The CDR3 DNA sequence: TGTGCCAGCAGTTTTAGGTCAGGGTCCTGGGGTAATGAAAAACTGTTTTTT.

The chain joins TRBV6-6 to TRBJ2-5; D assignment may be TRBD1 or TRBD2 (5 bases each). Germline CDR1 and CDR2: MNHNY and SVGAGI (reference sequence). V was clipped by 0 bases and J by 5 bases, with 16 bases between them. This CDR3 region has 16 residues. The CDR3 region is CASSYSSPDWGETQYF. The CDR3 DNA reads TGTGCCAGCAGTTACTCGAGCCCGGACTGGGGGGAGACCCAGTACTTC.

The chain has TRBV19 and TRBJ1-2, with D unclear. The germline V and J ends were trimmed by 7 bases and 5 bases, with 17 bases remaining between them. CDR1 LNHDA and CDR2 SQIVND come from the germline V gene (reference sequence). The CDR3 totals 14 residues. CDR3 DNA: TGTGCCAGTACCATTCCAGGTTTTCTTTATGGCTACACCTTC. It is translated as CASTIPGFLYGYTF.

The chain carries TRBV18 and TRBJ2-7; D remains unclear. The CDR3 spans 13 residues. The V gene lost 2 bases and the J gene lost 7 bases, with 12 bases spanning the gap. The germline V gene encodes CDR1 KGHSH and CDR2 LQKENI. CDR3 DNA: TGTGCCAGCTCACCAAGCCTCGAAGGGGAGCAGTACTTC. Translating it yields CASSPSLEGEQYF.

The chain recombines TRBV5-1 with TRBJ2-5, with 13 nucleotides matching TRBD2. Germline CDR1 is SGHRS and CDR2 is YFSETQ. Unmatched junction bases numbered 4, after V lost 0 bases and J lost 2 bases. The CDR3 is made up of 17 amino acids. The CDR3 DNA follows: TGCGCCAGCAGCTTGGGGACTAGCGGGGGAGGACAAGAGACCCAGTACTTC. Protein: CASSLGTSGGGQETQYF.

The rearrangement joins TRBV10-2 to TRBJ2-7; D might be TRBD1 or TRBD2, each matching 5 bases. There are 12 residues in the CDR3. CDR1 is WSHSY and CDR2 is SAAADI in the germline V gene. The V and J ends lost 8 bases and 6 bases respectively, with 14 bases between them. The CDR3 is CASEGWGCEQYF. The CDR3 DNA reads as TGCGCCAGCGAGGGATGGGGGTGCGAGCAGTACTTC.

The genes are TRBV14 and TRBJ2-4; D ambiguous. The CDR3 extends over 12 amino acids. The V gene's germline CDR1 is SGHDN and CDR2 FVKESK. The ends were cut back, 1 base at V and 6 bases at J, with 4 bases in the middle. The chain's CDR3 is CASSQVRNIQYF. CDR3 DNA: TGTGCCAGCAGCCAAGTACGAAACATTCAGTACTTC.

In its sample, this clone ranks as medium-sized. The chain recombines TRBV30 with TRBJ1-2; tentatively, D is TRBD1 (5 bases). The CDR3 has 12 amino acids. Germline CDR1 GTSNPN, CDR2 SVGIG (reference sequence). V lost 4 bases and J lost 7, with 13 bases in between. The CDR3 DNA reads as TGTGCCTGGAAGTGGGGGGAAGGTGGCTACACCTTC. It yields the protein CAWKWGEGGYTF.

The rearrangement joins TRBV5-6 to TRBJ2-5; maybe TRBD1 (6 bases). The V gene lost 4 bases and the J gene lost 6 bases, with 16 bases spanning the gap. Germline values: CDR1 SGHDT, CDR2 YYEEEE. The CDR3 length is 14 residues. CDR3 bases: TGTGCCAGCAGCCCCTACGGACAGTGGCAGACCCAGTACTTC. Protein product: CASSPYGQWQTQYF.